This T cell receptor (beta chain) stems from a study of T cells in Graves' hyperthyroidism and ophthalmopathy. Diagnoses rested on clinical symptoms, serum thyroxine and TRAb, thyroid ultrasound and orbital computed tomography. The germline gives CDR1 GTSNPN, CDR2 SVGIG (reference sequence). CDR3 length equals 12 residues. The V end lost 0 bases, the J end lost 6 bases, and 8 bases lay between the germline ends. Researchers amplified the TCR beta CDR3 regions from RNA transcripts. Carried out on the TCR CDR3, a first-round RT-PCR used the HTBI primer set. TCRdb itself ran the multiplex PCR reads through MiXCR, one entry per CDR3 protein. The sample contains roughly 740,000 distinct CDR3 sequences, around 15% of which appear only once. This clonotype was counted many times.

Sequences were obtained from blood. This chain uses TRBV30 with TRBJ2-5; the D is unclear. This clonotype was obtained from a man aged 18-30 years with Graves' hyperthyroidism. Written as DNA, the CDR3 is TGTGCCTGGAGTGTATTGGAGCAGACCCAGTACTTC. As protein: CAWSVLEQTQYF. Combining the CDR3 with reference TRBV30 and TRBJ2-5 gives the whole variable domain SQTIHQWPATLVQPVGSPLSLECTVEGTSNPNLYWYRQAAGRGLQLLFYSVGIGQISSEVPQNLSASRPQDRQFILSSKKLLLSDSGFYLCAWSVLEQTQYFGPGTRLLVL.